This T cell receptor (beta chain) was profiled in a study of T-cell memory formation after mild COVID-19. About the research overall: The two donors had largely donor-specific TCR clusters.

Whole-study findings and limits: Memory cells collected pre-infection included some clones that later responded, suggesting cross-reactive memory joined. CD4+ bias marked clones expanding day 15 to 37, unlike balanced contracting clones.

This clonotype was seen a few times. Its specificity is unknown. CDR3 length: 17 residues. Trimming removed 5 bases at V and 4 bases at J, with 23 bases between. The germline CDR1 and CDR2 sequences are MNHNY and SVGAGI (reference sequence). 5'RACE primed at constant segments yielded TCR alpha and TCR beta cDNA libraries bearing sample barcodes and UMIs. TCRdb re-analysed the 5' RACE reads in MiXCR, keeping a single row per CDR3 protein. The sample has approximately 350,000 distinct CDR3 sequences; approximately 15% are singletons. Sequencing was carried out using PBMCs or a T cell subset sorted from them (not recorded which). This rearrangement joins TRBV6-6 to TRBJ1-2, with D tentatively TRBD1 (6 bases). The source of this sequence is a man aged 18 to 29 who had mild COVID-19 (a few samples of this study predate the infection). Cell type and time point are not known. For the CDR3, the DNA is TGTGCCAGCAGTCGTTCCGGGGGCGCCACCCCTAGCTATGGCTACACCTTC. It specifies CASSRSGGATPSYGYTF.